The rows below give T cell receptor beta chains drawn from one sample of a study of shared T cell receptors in the human thymus. Generated by immunoSEQ multiplex PCR, the TCRdb table keeps only in-frame clones and is missing some. The sample consists of 700,000 to 750,000 clones, approximately 83% of them appearing once. These sequences were also reported in another study, on human thymus T cells.

Sequencing was performed on thymocytes. The receptors shown here come from a girl under two years old with a congenital heart defect. The conserved cysteine and the conserved F or W are not part of the CDR3 here. Each record gives: J gene, V gene, CDR3 protein.

TRBJ1-2 TRBV19 ASRGTGDYGYT
TRBJ2-3 TRBV6-4 ASSDSPSEDTDTQY
TRBJ1-2 TRBV30 VHYRNPYGYT
TRBJ2-5 TRBV2 ASSEGVGERKETQY
TRBJ1-1 TRBV6-6 ASSYLGGFMNTEAF
TRBJ2-3 TRBV27 ASSLGTSNTTDTQY
TRBJ1-2 TRBV5-1 ASSKTGDGYT
TRBJ2-5 TRBV5-6 ASSLVGEQGLVETQY
TRBJ2-1 TRBV28 AAGGADNEQF
TRBJ2-7 TRBV19 ASSSTGFHYEQY